Following are 27 T cell receptor beta chains from one sample sequenced in a study of cytomegalovirus exposure and HLA in healthy donors. With 60 Vbeta and 13 Jbeta primers, the PCR was carried out. Repertoires were generated with immunoSEQ multiplex PCR, while TCRdb's copy carries only in-frame clones and drops some. This table holds 150,000 to 200,000 clones, around 80% found once. Sequences were obtained from PBMCs. The origin of the receptors is a man aged 18 to 35 in good health and CMV-seropositive.

The gene calls are TRBV19 and TRBJ1-5, with 8 nucleotides matching TRBD1. Germline CDR1 and CDR2: LNHDA and SQIVND (reference sequence). The CDR3 sequence is 18 residues long. V lost 6 bases to trimming and J lost 1 base; unmatched junction nucleotides: 14. CDR3 in amino acids: CASSKGAGGARSNQPQHF. The CDR3 DNA sequence: TGTGCCAGTAGCAAGGGGGCAGGGGGCGCTAGAAGCAATCAGCCCCAGCATTTT.

As to this clone: Other DNA sequences in the same sample also yield this CDR3. The gene calls are TRBV5-1 and TRBJ2-3, with 7 bases that match TRBD1. V lost 4 bases to trimming and J lost 0 bases; unmatched junction nucleotides: 2. The CDR3 covers 14 residues. Germline lookup yields CDR1 SGHRS and CDR2 YFSETQ. The CDR3 nucleotides read TGCGCCAGCAGCCTGGGACAGAGCACAGATACGCAGTATTTT. This sequence encodes CASSLGQSTDTQYF. Combining the CDR3 with reference TRBV5-1 and TRBJ2-3 gives the whole variable domain KAGVTQTPRYLIKTRGQQVTLSCSPISGHRSVSWYQQTPGQGLQFLFEYFSETQRNKGNFPGRFSGRQFSNSRSEMNVSTLELGDSALYLCASSLGQSTDTQYFGPGTRLTVL.

V usage is TRBV18 and J usage is TRBJ2-1, with 10 bases lining up with TRBD1. Trimming cost V 5 bases and J 3 bases; bases outside gene matches: 7. This CDR3 contains 16 residues. From germline, CDR1 is KGHSH and CDR2 LQKENI. The CDR3 nucleotides read TGTGCCAGCTCATCAACCGGGACAGGGGTCTACAATGAGCAGTTCTTC. This translates into CASSSTGTGVYNEQFF.

In the case of this clone: Different DNA sequences within this sample yield the same CDR3. The J gene is TRBJ2-3, the V gene TRBV5-4; 10 positions match TRBD2. Trimming at V came to 4 bases and at J to 2 bases, leaving 7 bases not matched to a gene. Germline loops: CDR1 SGHNT, CDR2 YYREEE (reference sequence). The length of the CDR3 is 16 residues. The chain's CDR3 is CASSPRTSGITDTQYF. Here the CDR3 DNA reads TGTGCCAGCAGCCCCCGGACTAGCGGCATCACAGATACGCAGTATTTT.

This clone was recorded only once. The rearrangement links TRBV30 to TRBJ1-5; D gene ambiguous. This CDR3 has 15 amino acids. Germline CDR1 reads GTSNPN; CDR2 reads SVGIG (reference sequence). Trimming took 2 bases from V and 2 from J, leaving 13 bases between them. CDR3 protein: CAWSPMIAGNQPQHF. Written as DNA, the CDR3 is TGTGCCTGGAGTCCGATGATCGCGGGCAATCAGCCCCAGCATTTT.

The chain employs TRBV4-3 and TRBJ2-2, with a weak D call TRBD1 (6 bases). V gave up 0 bases and J gave up 4 bases, with 12 bases separating them. The CDR3 is 16 residues long. Germline-derived CDR1 and CDR2 are LGHNA and YSLEER. In DNA, the CDR3 is TGCGCCAGCAGCCAAGATTATGGGACAAGCACCGGGGAGCTGTTTTTT. It specifies CASSQDYGTSTGELFF.

V usage is TRBV7-8 and J usage is TRBJ2-2; D is undetermined. Germline lookup yields CDR1 SGHVS and CDR2 FQNEAQ. CDR3 length: 14 residues. V shed 2 bases and J shed 1 base, with 5 bases lying between them. The chain's CDR3 is CASSLSQNTGELFF. Written as DNA, the CDR3 is TGTGCCAGCAGCTTATCCCAGAACACCGGGGAGCTGTTTTTT.

The chain has TRBV14 and TRBJ2-1; possible D gene TRBD2, 6 bases. This CDR3 has 12 residues. Germline lookup yields CDR1 SGHDN and CDR2 FVKESK. The CDR3 sequence: CVSGRTYNEQFF. CDR3 DNA: TGTGTAAGCGGGCGGACCTACAATGAGCAGTTCTTC.

In DNA, the CDR3 is TGTGCCAGCAGCGCCGGGACTAGCGGGGGGGCGGAGGGTGAGCAGTTCTTC. The encoded protein is CASSAGTSGGAEGEQFF. The genes are TRBV5-4 and TRBJ2-1; 16 bases are shared with TRBD2. Germline trimming cut 4 bases from V and 9 bases from J; bases unmatched to any gene: 10. Germline lookup yields CDR1 SGHNT and CDR2 YYREEE (reference sequence). CDR3 length: 17 amino acids.

This sequence joins TRBV16 and TRBJ1-4; 7 nucleotides align to TRBD1. V was pared by 2 bases and J by 8 bases, with 2 bases of the junction left unmatched. Looked up from germline, CDR1 is KGHSY and CDR2 is FQNENV. The length of the CDR3 is 13 residues. CDR3 nucleotides: TGTGCCAGCAGCCAAGGGACAGAAGAAAAACTGTTTTTT. Its translation: CASSQGTEEKLFF.

The chain joins TRBV7-9 to TRBJ2-3; tentatively, D is TRBD2 (6 bases). This CDR3 has 16 amino acids. CDR1 and CDR2 from the germline V gene are SEHNR and FQNEAQ (reference sequence). The V and J ends lost 3 bases and 1 base respectively, with 14 bases between them. The CDR3 protein is CASSFPRERGTDTQYF. The CDR3 DNA follows: TGTGCCAGCAGCTTCCCTCGGGAGAGGGGCACAGATACGCAGTATTTT.

The chain links TRBV7-9 to TRBJ1-3, with TRBD1 matching 7 bases. In germline, CDR1 is SEHNR, CDR2 FQNEAQ (reference sequence). V lost 1 base and J lost 0; bases outside the gene matches: 3. CDR3 length: 16 residues. CDR3 region: CASSLVGQLSGNTIYF. DNA for the CDR3: TGTGCCAGCAGCTTAGTGGGACAGCTCTCTGGAAACACCATATATTTT.

CDR3 residues: CASSDPGPKRYQETQYF. The DNA of the CDR3 is TGCGCCAGCAGTGACCCCGGTCCGAAGCGGTACCAAGAGACCCAGTACTTC. This chain joins TRBV10-1 and TRBJ2-5, with D tentatively TRBD2 (5 bases). The CDR3 has 17 residues. Germline CDR1 reads WNHNN; CDR2 reads SYGVQD (reference sequence). The ends were cut back, 3 bases at V and 0 bases at J, with 17 bases in the middle.

The CDR3 coding sequence is TGCAGCGCCGACACGACTAACTATGGCTACACCTTC. Its protein product is CSADTTNYGYTF. The chain uses TRBV29-1 and TRBJ1-2; the D is unclear. The CDR3 loop spans 12 amino acids. In germline, CDR1 is SQVTM, CDR2 ANQGSEA. Trimming left V 7 bases short and J 0 bases short, with 9 bases between. Full variable domain (remainder filled in from reference TRBV29-1 and TRBJ1-2): SAVISQKPSRDICQRGTSLTIQCQVDSQVTMMFWYRQQPGQSLTLIATANQGSEATYESGFVIDKFPISRPNLTFSTLTVSNMSPEDSSIYLCSADTTNYGYTFGSGTRLTVV.

The V and J genes are TRBV7-8 and TRBJ2-1, with a weak D call TRBD2 (6 bases). CDR1 is SGHVS, CDR2 FQNEAQ, per germline. V lost 8 bases and J lost 8, with 10 bases in between. This CDR3 is 11 amino acids long. The CDR3 region is CASRGLDEQFF. The DNA of the CDR3 is TGTGCCAGCCGGGGGTTGGATGAGCAGTTCTTC.

This clone was recorded once. The chain links TRBV6-1 to TRBJ2-1; tentative D call: TRBD1 (5 bases). Trimming stripped 3 bases from V and 0 bases from J, with 15 bases between. Germline loops: CDR1 MNHNS, CDR2 SASEGT. The CDR3 runs to 17 residues. CDR3 sequence (DNA): TGTGCCAGCAGTGACCTGACAGCCGGATACTCCTACAATGAGCAGTTCTTC. It codes for CASSDLTAGYSYNEQFF.

The gene calls are TRBV11-3 and TRBJ2-3, with D maybe TRBD2 (6 bases). The CDR3 extends over 13 amino acids. V was clipped by 3 bases and J by 5 bases, with 9 bases between them. Germline assignment: CDR1 SGHNT and CDR2 YENEEA. CDR3 in amino acids: CASSLLGGDTQYF. The CDR3 bases are TGTGCCAGCAGCTTGTTGGGGGGAGATACGCAGTATTTT.

This CDR3 is CASSQELAGRDTQYF. The CDR3 nucleotides read TGTGCCAGCAGCCAAGAACTAGCGGGACGAGATACGCAGTATTTT. V is TRBV4-2 and J is TRBJ2-3; 10 positions agree with TRBD2. Germline CDR1 and CDR2: LGHNA and YNFKEQ. With 0 bases clipped from V and 5 bases from J, the junction kept 2 bases outside the gene matches. The CDR3 contains 15 residues.

This chain joins TRBV19 and TRBJ2-1, with D unresolved. The CDR3 has 15 amino acids. Germline lookup yields CDR1 LNHDA and CDR2 SQIVND (reference sequence). The V end lost 5 bases, the J end lost 7 bases, and 18 bases lay between the germline ends. This CDR3 is CASSAGSRSLNEQFF. The CDR3 DNA reads as TGTGCCAGTAGTGCTGGATCTAGGTCCCTAAATGAGCAGTTCTTC. Using reference TRBV19 and TRBJ2-1 for the parts outside the CDR3, the full variable domain is DGGITQSPKYLFRKEGQNVTLSCEQNLNHDAMYWYRQDPGQGLRLIYYSQIVNDFQKGDIAEGYSVSREKKESFPLTVTSAQKNPTAFYLCASSAGSRSLNEQFFGPGTRLTVL.

This clone appeared once. The chain combines TRBV5-1 with TRBJ1-2; D remains ambiguous. The CDR3 spans 12 residues. Trimming took off 4 bases at V and 4 bases at J, with 8 bases between the two ends. Per the germline V gene, CDR1 is SGHRS and CDR2 is YFSETQ. The CDR3 loop reads CASSPRGYGYTF. The DNA for the CDR3 is TGCGCCAGCAGCCCCCGGGGCTATGGCTACACCTTC.

This clone was observed a few times. V and J are TRBV29-1 and TRBJ2-3; D is unresolved. V was cut by 2 bases and J by 4 bases, with 13 bases left in between. Germline loops: CDR1 SQVTM, CDR2 ANQGSEA. This CDR3 has 14 residues. In DNA form, the CDR3 reads TGCAGCGTTGAATCAGAACGTTACGCAGATACGCAGTATTTT. Protein product: CSVESERYADTQYF.

This clone was detected once. The chain carries TRBV6-5 and TRBJ1-5; 8 bases align to TRBD1. The CDR3 sequence is 14 residues long. Germline CDR1 reads MNHEY; CDR2 reads SVGAGI. V shed 7 bases, J shed 3 bases, and the junction held 5 bases outside the gene matches. DNA of the CDR3: TGTGCCAGCAAGGGGGGACAGGACAATCAGCCCCAGCATTTT. Its translation is CASKGGQDNQPQHF.

The sample holds one count of this clone. V is TRBV7-2 and J is TRBJ1-1; 7 bases fit TRBD1. V was clipped by 3 bases and J by 4 bases; unmatched bases: 8. The CDR3 contains 15 residues. The germline CDR1 and CDR2 sequences are SGHTA and FQGNSA. CDR3 DNA sequence: TGTGCCAGCAGCTTTACCGGGACAGAGGGCACTGAAGCTTTCTTT. Translation gives CASSFTGTEGTEAFF.

The rearrangement links TRBV2 to TRBJ1-4, with D maybe TRBD1 (5 bases). This CDR3 is 15 amino acids long. V gave up 6 bases and J gave up 0 bases, with 11 bases separating them. The germline gives CDR1 SNHLY, CDR2 FYNNEI. The CDR3 DNA is TGTGCCAGCAGAGTGACAGAGTCAACTAATGAAAAACTGTTTTTT. Amino acid sequence: CASRVTESTNEKLFF.

The chain uses TRBV5-4 and TRBJ1-2, with D maybe TRBD1 (6 bases). CDR3 size: 14 residues. Between the trimmed V and J ends, which lost 0 bases and 2 bases, there was a span of 8 bases. In germline, CDR1 is SGHNT, CDR2 YYREEE (reference sequence). CDR3 region: CASSLAGQNYGYTF. CDR3 in DNA: TGTGCCAGCAGCTTGGCCGGACAGAACTATGGCTACACCTTC.

This rearrangement joins TRBV11-3 to TRBJ2-5; a weak D match, TRBD1 (6 bases). Trimming pared 1 base from V and 4 bases from J, leaving 7 bases between. Germline lookup yields CDR1 SGHNT and CDR2 YENEEA. The CDR3 is made up of 13 amino acids. The CDR3 DNA is TGTGCCAGCAGCTTAGGGACAGCAGAGACCCAGTACTTC. Amino acids: CASSLGTAETQYF. Full variable domain (remainder filled in from reference TRBV11-3 and TRBJ2-5): EAGVVQSPRYKIIEKKQPVAFWCNPISGHNTLYWYLQNLGQGPELLIRYENEEAVDDSQLPKDRFSAERLKGVDSTLKIQPAELGDSAVYLCASSLGTAETQYFGPGTRLLVL.

This clone came up a few times. The genes are TRBV5-1 and TRBJ1-6, with D tentatively TRBD1 (6 bases). Germline lookup yields CDR1 SGHRS and CDR2 YFSETQ. V was trimmed by 4 bases and J by 6 bases, leaving 14 bases between them. This CDR3 contains 15 residues. CDR3 region: CASSPLQGSNSPLHF. The CDR3 nucleotides are TGCGCCAGCAGCCCGCTCCAGGGGTCTAATTCACCCCTCCACTTT. Drawing the rest from reference TRBV5-1 and TRBJ1-6, the complete variable domain is KAGVTQTPRYLIKTRGQQVTLSCSPISGHRSVSWYQQTPGQGLQFLFEYFSETQRNKGNFPGRFSGRQFSNSRSEMNVSTLELGDSALYLCASSPLQGSNSPLHFGNGTRLTVT.